The 32 T cell receptor beta chains below all came from one sample that was sequenced in a study of blood T cell repertoires in COVID-19. Generated by immunoSEQ multiplex PCR, the TCRdb table keeps only in-frame clones and is missing some. The data hold about 100,000 clones, with about 72% observed a single time. Sequenced input: peripheral blood. The receptors derive from a man between 60 and 75 years old with active or convalescent COVID-19.

The sample holds one count of this clone. The chain recombines TRBV19 with TRBJ2-1; 7 nucleotides agree with TRBD2. The CDR3 loop spans 16 amino acids. With 5 bases clipped from V and 3 bases from J, the junction kept 10 bases outside the gene matches. Germline V gene data show CDR1 as LNHDA and CDR2 as SQIVND (reference sequence). The CDR3 nucleotides are TGTGCCAGTAGTCCAACGACTAGCCGTTACTACAATGAGCAGTTCTTC. Its protein is CASSPTTSRYYNEQFF.

The genes are TRBV6-5 and TRBJ1-2; D is ambiguous. V was trimmed by 7 bases and J by 7 bases, leaving 16 bases between them. The CDR3 has 13 amino acids. Per germline, CDR1 MNHEY and CDR2 SVGAGI. DNA for the CDR3: TGTGCCAGCATAGGTAGTGGACTCCGTGGCTACACCTTC. Encoded protein: CASIGSGLRGYTF.

The V call is TRBV6-2 or TRBV6-3, the J call TRBJ1-5, with 7 bases fitting TRBD1. The CDR3 is made up of 14 amino acids. The V and J ends lost 5 bases and 6 bases, in that order; junction bases with no gene match: 7. Per the germline V gene, CDR1 is MNHEY and CDR2 is SVGEGT. CDR3 DNA sequence: TGTGCCAGCAGTCGGGACAGTGGCAGTCAGCCCCAGCATTTT. Translating gives CASSRDSGSQPQHF.

This clone appeared once. V gene TRBV6-2 or TRBV6-3 combines with J gene TRBJ1-5; D is unclear. There are 13 residues in the CDR3. Trimming removed 0 bases from V and 5 bases from J, with 5 bases in between. Germline lookup yields CDR1 MNHEY and CDR2 SVGEGT. In nucleotides, the CDR3 is TGTGCCAGCAGTTACTCCCGGGATCAGCCCCAGCATTTT. Protein product: CASSYSRDQPQHF.

The chain has TRBV4-1 and TRBJ2-6; D unclear. From germline, CDR1 is MGHRA and CDR2 YSYEKL. The CDR3 length is 14 residues. V was trimmed by 2 bases and J by 2 bases, leaving 4 bases between them. The chain's CDR3 is CASSQPAGANVLTF. Written as DNA, the CDR3 is TGCGCCAGCAGCCAACCGGCTGGGGCCAACGTCCTGACTTTC.

This sequence joins TRBV18 and TRBJ1-2, with TRBD1 as a possible D gene (5 bases). The CDR3 sequence is 14 residues long. Germline V lookup: CDR1 KGHSH, CDR2 LQKENI. V gave up 4 bases and J gave up 3 bases, with 12 bases separating them. For the CDR3, the DNA is TGTGCCAGCTCACAGGGACTGCAGGACTATGGCTACACCTTC. Translation: CASSQGLQDYGYTF.

The genes are TRBV30 and TRBJ2-1, with 9 positions matching TRBD1. Per the germline V gene, CDR1 is GTSNPN and CDR2 is SVGIG (reference sequence). The CDR3 is made up of 15 amino acids. V was pared by 4 bases and J by 6 bases, with 10 bases of the junction left unmatched. CDR3 region: CAWKAQGAQSNEQFF. The CDR3 DNA reads TGTGCCTGGAAGGCACAGGGGGCTCAATCCAATGAGCAGTTCTTC.

The chain carries TRBV5-1 and TRBJ1-6, with no clear D. Per the germline V gene, CDR1 is SGHRS and CDR2 is YFSETQ. This CDR3 spans 15 amino acids. Trimming cost V 2 bases and J 7 bases, with 13 bases left between them. Here the CDR3 DNA reads TGCGCCAGCAGCTTAACCCTCCAGGCGAATTCACCCCTCCACTTT. This sequence encodes CASSLTLQANSPLHF. The full variable domain, with the rest looked up from reference TRBV5-1 and TRBJ1-6, is KAGVTQTPRYLIKTRGQQVTLSCSPISGHRSVSWYQQTPGQGLQFLFEYFSETQRNKGNFPGRFSGRQFSNSRSEMNVSTLELGDSALYLCASSLTLQANSPLHFGNGTRLTVT.

V gene TRBV2 combines with J gene TRBJ2-1; TRBD2 agrees at 7 bases. V lost 5 bases, J lost 7 bases, and 8 bases stayed unmatched. Germline CDR1 reads SNHLY; CDR2 reads FYNNEI. The CDR3 runs 14 residues. DNA of the CDR3: TGTGCCAGCAGTTCCGCGGGAGAGCTGAATGAGCAGTTCTTC. Amino acid sequence: CASSSAGELNEQFF.

The chain recombines TRBV5-5 with TRBJ2-7; weak D call: TRBD1 (6 bases). V was pared by 0 bases and J by 2 bases, with 9 bases between. The CDR3 has 14 amino acids. Per germline, CDR1 SGHKS and CDR2 YYEKEE (reference sequence). The CDR3 nucleotides are TGTGCCAGCAGCTTGGGACAGGCTGCCTACGAGCAGTACTTC. The encoded protein is CASSLGQAAYEQYF.

V usage is TRBV14 and J usage is TRBJ1-4; D is uncertain. V was cut by 4 bases and J by 0 bases, with 9 bases left in between. CDR1 and CDR2 (germline): SGHDN, FVKESK. The CDR3 consists of 15 residues. The CDR3 bases are TGTGCCAGCAGCCCTCACAGTGCAACTAATGAAAAACTGTTTTTT. Translating gives CASSPHSATNEKLFF.

J is TRBJ2-1 and V is TRBV7-6, with TRBD2 identical over 7 bases. The length of the CDR3 is 18 residues. Trimming removed 5 bases from V and 1 base from J; junction bases left unmatched: 14. Germline V gene lookup returns CDR1 SGHVS and CDR2 FNYEAQ. CDR3 in amino acids: CASSRPEGRESSYNEQFF. CDR3 nucleotide sequence: TGTGCCAGCAGCCGCCCGGAGGGGCGGGAGAGTTCCTACAATGAGCAGTTCTTC.

As regards this clone: The junction and the germline gene differ at one end; a read error may be behind it. The chain employs TRBV5-5 and TRBJ2-1; 9 nucleotides match TRBD1. Germline lookup yields CDR1 SGHKS and CDR2 YYEKEE (reference sequence). This CDR3 contains 16 residues. The CDR3 loop is CASSFVQQGAGFYPLF. The CDR3 DNA is TGTGCCAGCAGCTTCGTCCAACAGGGGGCTGGGTTCTACCCCCTCTTC.

The chain has TRBV5-1 and TRBJ2-1, with TRBD2 matching 7 bases. The germline CDR1 and CDR2 sequences are SGHRS and YFSETQ. The CDR3 loop spans 16 amino acids. The junction had 8 bases not matched to a gene; V was cut back by 1 base and J by 4 bases. CDR3 DNA sequence: TGCGCCAGCAGCTTGCGTACGGGAGGAGGTTACAATGAGCAGTTCTTC. This codes for CASSLRTGGGYNEQFF.

The table lists this clone with a few counts. This rearrangement joins TRBV10-1 to TRBJ2-1; 9 bases are a match to TRBD2. V shed 2 bases and J 6 bases; nucleotides not matched to a gene: 5. CDR3 size: 15 residues. Per the germline V gene, CDR1 is WNHNN and CDR2 is SYGVQD (reference sequence). CDR3 coding DNA: TGCGCCAGCAGTGAGCGGGGCGGGAGGGCCAATGAGCAGTTCTTC. It yields the protein CASSERGGRANEQFF.

The J gene is TRBJ1-5, the V gene TRBV28, with D possibly TRBD1 on 5 matching bases. There are 15 residues in the CDR3. Trimming removed 3 bases from V and 4 bases from J, with 13 bases in between. Germline V gives CDR1 MDHEN, CDR2 SYDVKM. Here the CDR3 reads CASSFAARANQPQHF. In nucleotides, the CDR3 is TGTGCCAGCAGTTTTGCCGCCAGGGCGAATCAGCCCCAGCATTTT.

The chain recombines TRBV2 with TRBJ2-2; 7 bases match TRBD1. In germline, CDR1 is SNHLY, CDR2 FYNNEI. This CDR3 has 14 residues. V shed 7 bases and J 4 bases; nucleotides not matched to a gene: 6. The CDR3 nucleotides are TGTGCCAGCACTTTGACAGGGACCACCGGGGAGCTGTTTTTT. It specifies CASTLTGTTGELFF.

The chain joins TRBV27 to TRBJ2-1, with 10 bases fitting TRBD1. V shed 7 bases, J shed 2 bases, and the junction held 5 bases outside the gene matches. The germline V gene encodes CDR1 MNHEY and CDR2 SMNVEV (reference sequence). This CDR3 has 15 residues. The CDR3 DNA follows: TGTGCCAGCACCCCCGGGACAGGGGCCTACAATGAGCAGTTCTTC. It is translated as CASTPGTGAYNEQFF.

CDR3 amino acids: CASSLDPRTYNEQFF. CDR3 in DNA: TGTGCCAGCAGCCTCGACCCGAGGACCTACAATGAGCAGTTCTTC. The V and J genes are TRBV5-4 and TRBJ2-1; D ambiguous. The CDR3 runs to 15 residues. CDR1 is SGHNT, CDR2 YYREEE, per germline (reference sequence). V gave up 4 bases and J gave up 2 bases, with 13 bases separating them. Variable domain in full (rest from reference TRBV5-4 and TRBJ2-1): ETGVTQSPTHLIKTRGQQVTLRCSSQSGHNTVSWYQQALGQGPQFIFQYYREEENGRGNFPPRFSGLQFPNYSSELNVNALELDDSALYLCASSLDPRTYNEQFFGPGTRLTVL.

The rearrangement uses TRBV3-1 (or the pseudogene TRBV3-2) and TRBJ2-2, with D unclear. Germline V gives CDR1 LGHDT, CDR2 YNNKEL (reference sequence). The CDR3 loop spans 14 amino acids. Trimming took off 2 bases at V and 3 bases at J, with 7 bases between the two ends. CDR3 coding DNA: TGTGCCAGCAGCCAACCTCTAGACACCGGGGAGCTGTTTTTT. Translating gives CASSQPLDTGELFF.

This clone was picked up one time. The gene calls are TRBV3-1 (or the pseudogene TRBV3-2) and TRBJ2-4; 7 bases are shared with TRBD2. V shed 5 bases, J shed 3 bases, and the junction held 10 bases outside the gene matches. From germline, CDR1 is LGHDT and CDR2 YNNKEL (reference sequence). The CDR3 sequence is 16 residues long. The CDR3 coding sequence is TGTGCCAGCAGCGCCACAGGTGGGGGGGGCAAAAACATTCAGTACTTC. Protein sequence: CASSATGGGGKNIQYF.

This clone was seen a single time. The J gene is TRBJ1-1, the V gene TRBV30; 9 bases map to TRBD1. This CDR3 contains 15 residues. CDR1 is GTSNPN, CDR2 SVGIG, per germline (reference sequence). With V trimmed by 2 bases and J by 0 bases, 4 bases remained unmatched. Here the CDR3 reads CAWSRTGGMNTEAFF. In nucleotides, the CDR3 is TGTGCCTGGAGTCGAACAGGGGGCATGAACACTGAAGCTTTCTTT.

V gene TRBV15 combines with J gene TRBJ1-3, with TRBD1 matching over 9 bases. Losses at the gene ends were 3 bases for V and 0 bases for J; bases not matched to a gene: 9. The germline V gene has CDR1 LNHNV and CDR2 YYDKDF (reference sequence). CDR3 size: 18 residues. The CDR3, as DNA: TGTGCCACCAGCAGCCCGGAAACAGGGGGCATCTCTGGAAACACCATATATTTT. Amino acids: CATSSPETGGISGNTIYF.

The chain is built from TRBV18 and TRBJ1-4; D is unclear. Germline CDR1 and CDR2: KGHSH and LQKENI. The CDR3 consists of 13 residues. Trimming took off 6 bases at V and 4 bases at J, with 9 bases between the two ends. CDR3 sequence reads: CASSGRINEKLFF. CDR3 DNA sequence: TGTGCCAGCTCCGGCAGGATTAATGAAAAACTGTTTTTT.

This chain uses TRBV7-8 with TRBJ2-1, with 7 bases lining up with TRBD2. V was clipped by 4 bases and J by 3 bases; unmatched bases: 9. Germline V gives CDR1 SGHVS, CDR2 FQNEAQ. The CDR3 consists of 16 residues. DNA of the CDR3: TGTGCCAGCAGCTATTCAGCGGGACGGGTCTACAATGAGCAGTTCTTC. As protein: CASSYSAGRVYNEQFF.

V and J are TRBV2 and TRBJ1-2; maybe TRBD1 (5 bases). The germline gives CDR1 SNHLY, CDR2 FYNNEI. Trimming pared 3 bases from V and 2 bases from J, leaving 10 bases between. This CDR3 has 14 residues. The CDR3, as DNA: TGTGCCAGCAGTGAGACAGTAGGAAACTATGGCTACACCTTC. It yields the protein CASSETVGNYGYTF.

In this sample, this clone turned up once. The chain has TRBV5-1 and TRBJ2-1; 14 bases fit TRBD2. The V and J ends lost 4 bases and 10 bases, in that order; junction bases with no gene match: 10. From germline, CDR1 is SGHRS and CDR2 YFSETQ. The CDR3 is 16 amino acids. CDR3 sequence (DNA): TGCGCCAGCAGCACCGGGACTAGCGGGAGAAACCAGGAGCAGTTCTTC. Translated, it gives CASSTGTSGRNQEQFF.

The chain uses TRBV10-3 and TRBJ1-1; TRBD1 agrees at 8 bases. The trim removed 0 bases at V and 5 bases at J, leaving 5 bases unmatched. From germline, CDR1 is ENHRY and CDR2 SYGVKD. CDR3 length equals 15 residues. The CDR3 region is CAISESLTGVTEAFF. In DNA form, the CDR3 reads TGTGCCATCAGTGAGTCGCTGACAGGGGTTACTGAAGCTTTCTTT.

The V gene is TRBV30, the J gene TRBJ1-6; D is undetermined. Trimming cost V 3 bases and J 4 bases, with 10 bases left between them. The CDR3 loop spans 14 amino acids. Germline V gene lookup returns CDR1 GTSNPN and CDR2 SVGIG (reference sequence). In DNA form, the CDR3 reads TGTGCCTGGAGCTTCTCTCCTTATAATTCACCCCTCCACTTT. Encoded protein: CAWSFSPYNSPLHF.

The rearrangement links TRBV30 to TRBJ2-2; 9 bases are a match to TRBD2. The CDR3 is 15 residues long. J was trimmed by 4 bases and V by 4 bases; bases with no gene match: 7. Germline V gives CDR1 GTSNPN, CDR2 SVGIG (reference sequence). CDR3 region: CAWTWGGRVTGELFF. In DNA form, the CDR3 reads TGTGCCTGGACTTGGGGCGGGAGGGTCACCGGGGAGCTGTTTTTT.

The chain couples TRBV5-4 to TRBJ2-1, with 7 bases aligning to TRBD2. The CDR3 totals 14 residues. V shed 4 bases, J shed 0 bases, and the junction held 1 base outside the gene matches. CDR1 and CDR2 from the germline V gene are SGHNT and YYREEE (reference sequence). The DNA for the CDR3 is TGTGCCAGCAGCCCGGGGGGCTCCTACAATGAGCAGTTCTTC. Translation: CASSPGGSYNEQFF.

V and J are TRBV27 and TRBJ2-3; D is perhaps TRBD2 (5 bases). Trimming removed 8 bases at V and 0 bases at J, with 12 bases between. The CDR3 is 14 amino acids. CDR1 and CDR2 from the germline V gene are MNHEY and SMNVEV (reference sequence). CDR3 loop: CASASGWSTDTQYF. The CDR3 region has the DNA TGTGCCAGCGCCAGCGGTTGGAGCACAGATACGCAGTATTTT.